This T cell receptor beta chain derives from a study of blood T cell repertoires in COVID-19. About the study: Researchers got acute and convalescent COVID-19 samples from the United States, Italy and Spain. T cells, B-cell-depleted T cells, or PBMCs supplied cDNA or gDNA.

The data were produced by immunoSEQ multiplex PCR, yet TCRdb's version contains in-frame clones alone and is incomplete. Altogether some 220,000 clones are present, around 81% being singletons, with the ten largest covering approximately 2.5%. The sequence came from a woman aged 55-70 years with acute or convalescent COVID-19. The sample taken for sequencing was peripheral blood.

DNA of the CDR3: TGTGCCAGCAGTCCAACCCGAGGGGGGGGAGCGCTAGCCAAAAACATTCAGTACTTC. As protein: CASSPTRGGGALAKNIQYF. The chain recombines TRBV6-6 with TRBJ2-4; TRBD2 might be the D (7 bases). There are 19 residues in the CDR3. The germline CDR1 and CDR2 sequences are MNHNY and SVGAGI (reference sequence). V was shortened by 5 bases and J by 0 bases, with 23 bases between the two germline ends.